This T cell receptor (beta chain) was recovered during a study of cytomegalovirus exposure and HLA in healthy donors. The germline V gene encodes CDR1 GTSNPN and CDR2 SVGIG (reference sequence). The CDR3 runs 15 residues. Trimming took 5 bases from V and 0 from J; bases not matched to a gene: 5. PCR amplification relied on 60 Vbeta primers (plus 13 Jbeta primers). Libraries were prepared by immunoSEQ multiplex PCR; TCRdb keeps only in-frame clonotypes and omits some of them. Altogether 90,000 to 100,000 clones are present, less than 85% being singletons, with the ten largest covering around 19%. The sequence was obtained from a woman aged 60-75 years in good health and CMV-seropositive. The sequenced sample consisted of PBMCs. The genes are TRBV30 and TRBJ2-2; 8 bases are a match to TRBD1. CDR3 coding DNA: TGTGCCTGGCAACAGGGGGGAGCGAACACCGGGGAGCTGTTTTTT. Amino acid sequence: CAWQQGGANTGELFF.